This T cell receptor beta chain was profiled in a study of radiation and T cells in renal cell carcinoma. Specified time point: blood 2 weeks post-SBRT. Treatment here: 15 Gy SBRT to primary tumor, nephrectomy 4 weeks later. The tumor was a clear cell renal cell carcinoma. Germline V gene lookup returns CDR1 SEHNR and CDR2 FQNEAQ (reference sequence). J gave up 7 bases and V 5 bases, and 7 bases lay outside the gene matches. The length of the CDR3 is 15 residues. TCRdb keeps only in-frame clones here, not all; method: immunoSEQ multiplex PCR. The sample holds about 120,000 clones, around 85% seen once.

The sequences come from blood, collected from a patient whose treatment included radiotherapy and nephrectomy. This receptor was obtained from a man between 50 and 59 years old with renal cell carcinoma. The chain has TRBV7-9 and TRBJ2-1; the match to TRBD1 covers 11 bases. The CDR3 DNA is TGTGCCAGCAGCCCAGGACAGGGGGCCTGGAATGAGCAGTTCTTC. Translated, it gives CASSPGQGAWNEQFF.